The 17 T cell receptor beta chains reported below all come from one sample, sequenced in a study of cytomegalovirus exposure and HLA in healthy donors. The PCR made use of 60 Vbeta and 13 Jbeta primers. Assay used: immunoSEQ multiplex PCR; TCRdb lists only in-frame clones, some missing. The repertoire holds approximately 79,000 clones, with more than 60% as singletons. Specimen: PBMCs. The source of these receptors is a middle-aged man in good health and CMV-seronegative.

Here the CDR3 reads CASSQTANTGELFF. In DNA, the CDR3 is TGTGCCAGCTCACAGACAGCTAACACCGGGGAGCTGTTTTTT. The chain combines TRBV18 with TRBJ2-2, with TRBD1 as a possible D gene (5 bases). The germline V and J ends were trimmed by 4 bases and 2 bases, with 8 bases remaining between them. This CDR3 has 14 amino acids. The V gene's germline CDR1 is KGHSH and CDR2 LQKENI.

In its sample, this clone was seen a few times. The chain's CDR3 is CASSLEYRGTQPQHF. The CDR3 nucleotides read TGTGCCAGCAGCTTAGAATACAGGGGCACTCAGCCCCAGCATTTT. The chain employs TRBV7-2 and TRBJ1-5; 7 positions match TRBD1. V gave up 1 base and J gave up 6 bases; unmatched junction bases: 6. CDR1 is SGHTA and CDR2 is FQGNSA in the germline V gene. The CDR3 length is 15 residues.

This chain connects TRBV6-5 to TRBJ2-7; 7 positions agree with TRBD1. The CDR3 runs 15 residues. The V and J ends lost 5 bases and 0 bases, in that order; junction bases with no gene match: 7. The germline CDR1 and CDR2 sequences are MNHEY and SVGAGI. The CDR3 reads CASSRTRGLSYEQYF. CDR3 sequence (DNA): TGTGCCAGCAGTCGTACTAGGGGGCTCTCCTACGAGCAGTACTTC.

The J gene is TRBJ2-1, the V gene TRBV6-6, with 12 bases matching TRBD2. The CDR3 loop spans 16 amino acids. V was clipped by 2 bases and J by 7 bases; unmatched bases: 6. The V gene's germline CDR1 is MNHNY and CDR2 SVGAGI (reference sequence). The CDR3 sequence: CASSYKGLAGYNEQFF. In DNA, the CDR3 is TGTGCCAGCAGTTACAAAGGACTAGCGGGATATAATGAGCAGTTCTTC.

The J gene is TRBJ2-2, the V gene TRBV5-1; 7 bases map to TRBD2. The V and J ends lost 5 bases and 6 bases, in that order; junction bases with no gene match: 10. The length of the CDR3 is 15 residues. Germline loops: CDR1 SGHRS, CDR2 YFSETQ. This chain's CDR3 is CASSPGGSLSGELFF. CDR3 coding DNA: TGCGCCAGCAGTCCTGGCGGGAGTCTGTCCGGGGAGCTGTTTTTT.

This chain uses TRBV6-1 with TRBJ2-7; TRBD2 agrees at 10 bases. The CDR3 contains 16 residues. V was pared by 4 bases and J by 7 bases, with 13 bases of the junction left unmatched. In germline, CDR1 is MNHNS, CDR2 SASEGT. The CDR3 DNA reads TGTGCCAGCAGTGTCCTAGCGGGAGTCTTTCTGGGTGAGCAGTACTTC. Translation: CASSVLAGVFLGEQYF.

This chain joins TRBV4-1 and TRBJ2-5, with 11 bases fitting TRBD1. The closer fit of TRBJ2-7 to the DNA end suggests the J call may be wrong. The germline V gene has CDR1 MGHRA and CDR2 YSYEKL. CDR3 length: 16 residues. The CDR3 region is CASSQDLGQGDYEQYF. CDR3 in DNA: TGCGCCAGCAGCCAAGACCTGGGACAGGGGGACTACGAGCAGTACTTC.

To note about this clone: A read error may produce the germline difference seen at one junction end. This CDR3 reads CASSPHRQESPLF. CDR3 DNA sequence: TGTGCCAGCAGCCCCCATCGACAGGAGAGCCCTCTCTTT. The chain couples TRBV7-3 to TRBJ1-1, with D tentatively TRBD1 (6 bases). Germline lookup yields CDR1 SGHTA and CDR2 FQGTGA. The CDR3 consists of 13 residues. The full variable domain, completed using reference TRBV7-3 and TRBJ1-1, is GAGVSQTPSNKVTEKGKYVELRCDPISGHTALYWYRQSLGQGPEFLIYFQGTGAADDSGLPNDRFFAVRPEGSVSTLKIQRTERGDSAVYLCASSPHRQESPLFGQGTRLTVV.

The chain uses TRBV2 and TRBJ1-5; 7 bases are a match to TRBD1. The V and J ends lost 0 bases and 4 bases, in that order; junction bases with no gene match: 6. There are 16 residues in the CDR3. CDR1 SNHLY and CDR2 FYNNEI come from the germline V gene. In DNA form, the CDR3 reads TGTGCCAGCAGTGAAGCGGAGACAGGGAGAAATCAGCCCCAGCATTTT. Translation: CASSEAETGRNQPQHF.

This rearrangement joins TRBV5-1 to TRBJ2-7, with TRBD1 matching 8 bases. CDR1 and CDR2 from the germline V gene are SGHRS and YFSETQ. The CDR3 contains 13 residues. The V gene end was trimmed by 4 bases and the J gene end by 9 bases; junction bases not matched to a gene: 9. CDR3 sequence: CASSDIDRGGQYF. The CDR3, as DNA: TGCGCCAGCAGCGACATCGACAGGGGTGGGCAGTACTTC. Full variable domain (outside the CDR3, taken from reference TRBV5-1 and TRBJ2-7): KAGVTQTPRYLIKTRGQQVTLSCSPISGHRSVSWYQQTPGQGLQFLFEYFSETQRNKGNFPGRFSGRQFSNSRSEMNVSTLELGDSALYLCASSDIDRGGQYFGPGTRLTVT.

CDR3 loop: CASSLGGTSGKVEQFF. The CDR3 DNA is TGTGCCAGCAGCTTGGGCGGGACTAGCGGGAAGGTTGAGCAGTTCTTC. The chain is built from TRBV5-4 and TRBJ2-1, with TRBD2 matching over 13 bases. The V segment lost 0 bases and the J segment 9 bases; nucleotides outside the gene matches: 6. This CDR3 spans 16 amino acids. The germline CDR1 and CDR2 sequences are SGHNT and YYREEE (reference sequence).

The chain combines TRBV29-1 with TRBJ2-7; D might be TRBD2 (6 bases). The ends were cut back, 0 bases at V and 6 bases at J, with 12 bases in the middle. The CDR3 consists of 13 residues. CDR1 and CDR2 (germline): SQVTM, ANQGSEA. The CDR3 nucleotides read TGCAGCGTTGAAGAAGGAGGGGAGCGCGAGCAGTACTTC. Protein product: CSVEEGGEREQYF.

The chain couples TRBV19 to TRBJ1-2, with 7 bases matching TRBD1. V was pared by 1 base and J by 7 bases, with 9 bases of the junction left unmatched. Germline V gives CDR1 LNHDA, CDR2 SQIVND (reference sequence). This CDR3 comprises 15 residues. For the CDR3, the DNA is TGTGCCAGTAGTATAGCACTCCTGACAGGGACTGGCTACACCTTC. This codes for CASSIALLTGTGYTF.

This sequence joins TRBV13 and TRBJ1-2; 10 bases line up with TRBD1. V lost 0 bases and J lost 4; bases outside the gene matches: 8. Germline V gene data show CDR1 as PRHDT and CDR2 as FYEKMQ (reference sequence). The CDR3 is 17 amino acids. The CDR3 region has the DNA TGTGCCAGCAGCTTAGGGGGGGACAGGGGTAAAATCTATGGCTACACCTTC. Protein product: CASSLGGDRGKIYGYTF.

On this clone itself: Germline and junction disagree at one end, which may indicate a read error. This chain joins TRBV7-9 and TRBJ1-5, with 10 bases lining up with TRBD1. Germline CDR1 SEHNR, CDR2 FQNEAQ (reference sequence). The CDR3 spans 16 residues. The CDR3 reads CSSSLNSGTGVQPQHF. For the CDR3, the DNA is TGTTCCAGCAGCTTAAATTCTGGGACAGGGGTTCAGCCCCAGCATTTT.

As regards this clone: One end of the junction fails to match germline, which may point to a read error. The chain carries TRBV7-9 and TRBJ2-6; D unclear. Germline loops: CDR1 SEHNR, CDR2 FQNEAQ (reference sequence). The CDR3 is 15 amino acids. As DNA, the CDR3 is TGTTCCAGCAGCTTAGGAGCCCCTGGGGCCAACGTCCTGACTTTC. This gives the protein CSSSLGAPGANVLTF.

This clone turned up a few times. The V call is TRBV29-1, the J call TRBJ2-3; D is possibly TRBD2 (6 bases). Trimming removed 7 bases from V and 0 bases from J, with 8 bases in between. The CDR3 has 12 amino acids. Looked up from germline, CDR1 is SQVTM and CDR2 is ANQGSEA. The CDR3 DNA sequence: TGCAGCGCCGGGACTAGCACAGATACGCAGTATTTT. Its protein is CSAGTSTDTQYF.